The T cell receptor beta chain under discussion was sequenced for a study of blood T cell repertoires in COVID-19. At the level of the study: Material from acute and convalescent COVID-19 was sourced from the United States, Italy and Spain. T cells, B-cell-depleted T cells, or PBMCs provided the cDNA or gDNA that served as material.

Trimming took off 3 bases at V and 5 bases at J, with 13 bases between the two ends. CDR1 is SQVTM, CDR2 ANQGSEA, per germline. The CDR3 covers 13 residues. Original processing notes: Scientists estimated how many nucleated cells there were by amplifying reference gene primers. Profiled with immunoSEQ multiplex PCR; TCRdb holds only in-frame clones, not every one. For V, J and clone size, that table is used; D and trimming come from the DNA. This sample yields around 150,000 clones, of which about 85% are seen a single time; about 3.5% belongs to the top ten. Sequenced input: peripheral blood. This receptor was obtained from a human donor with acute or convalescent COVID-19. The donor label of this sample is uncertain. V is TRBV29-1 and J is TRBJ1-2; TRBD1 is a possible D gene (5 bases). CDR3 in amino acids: CSVDPGLGYGYTF. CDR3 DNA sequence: TGCAGCGTTGATCCGGGACTAGGGTATGGCTACACCTTC.